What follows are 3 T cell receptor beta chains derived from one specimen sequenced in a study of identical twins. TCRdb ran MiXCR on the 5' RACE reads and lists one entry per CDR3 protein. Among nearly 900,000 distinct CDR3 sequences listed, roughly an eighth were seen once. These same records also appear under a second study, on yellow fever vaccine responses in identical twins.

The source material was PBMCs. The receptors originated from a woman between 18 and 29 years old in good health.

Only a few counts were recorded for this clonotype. CDR3: CASSLEGAGGPDIQYF. The CDR3 coding sequence is TGCGCCAGCAGCTTGGAGGGGGCGGGGGGGCCGGACATTCAGTACTTC. This chain connects TRBV5-1 to TRBJ2-4; TRBD2 matches at 9 bases. V shed 0 bases and J 8 bases; nucleotides not matched to a gene: 9. The CDR3 is 16 residues long. CDR1 and CDR2 (germline): SGHRS, YFSETQ.

The CDR3 loop reads CASSFRTGGGDEKLFF. The CDR3 DNA sequence: TGCGCCAGCAGCTTTCGAACAGGGGGCGGGGATGAAAAACTGTTTTTT. The rearrangement joins TRBV5-1 to TRBJ1-4, with TRBD1 matching 9 bases. The CDR3 is 16 amino acids. Germline V lookup: CDR1 SGHRS, CDR2 YFSETQ. Trimming at V came to 2 bases and at J to 6 bases, leaving 8 bases not matched to a gene. Looking up the rest from reference TRBV5-1 and TRBJ1-4 gives the full variable domain: KAGVTQTPRYLIKTRGQQVTLSCSPISGHRSVSWYQQTPGQGLQFLFEYFSETQRNKGNFPGRFSGRQFSNSRSEMNVSTLELGDSALYLCASSFRTGGGDEKLFFGSGTQLSVL.

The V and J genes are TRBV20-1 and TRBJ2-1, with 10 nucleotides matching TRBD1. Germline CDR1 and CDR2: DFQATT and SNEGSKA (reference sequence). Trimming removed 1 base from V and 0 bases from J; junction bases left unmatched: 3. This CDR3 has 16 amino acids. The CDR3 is CSARGTGGSSYNEQFF. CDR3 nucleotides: TGCAGTGCTAGAGGGACAGGGGGGAGCTCCTACAATGAGCAGTTCTTC.